Reported below is one T cell receptor (beta chain). Its antigen is not known. Other DNA sequences in this sample translate to the same CDR3. This sample is drawn from a study of Ad26.COV2.S vaccination and SARS-CoV-2 variants. Study background: Donor got 5x10^10 or 1x10^11 viral particles of Ad26.COV2.S.

The assay was immunoSEQ multiplex PCR, and TCRdb's table has in-frame clones only and misses some. The sample shows 400,000 to 450,000 clones, roughly 90% of them seen only once. V was shortened by 2 bases and J by 4 bases, with 8 bases between the two germline ends. The CDR3 loop spans 13 amino acids. CDR1 MDHEN and CDR2 SYDVKM come from the germline V gene. Treatment noted: some 19 received Ad26.COV2.S at low or high dose, single or two shots; roughly five received placebo; per-sample allocation not given. The investigators took samples on day 63 after the first vaccine or placebo injection. Study conclusions and caveats: In TCR breadth and depth analyses, total T cell responses may have been underestimated.

Material: peripheral blood, obtained in a trial of Ad26.COV2.S vaccine versus placebo. The chain combines TRBV28 with TRBJ1-2; tentatively, D is TRBD1 (5 bases). The sequence was collected from a person between 18 and 65 years old who received the Ad26.COV2.S COVID-19 vaccine or a placebo. DNA of the CDR3: TGTGCCAGCAGTTTAAGGGGACCCTATGGCTACACCTTC. This gives the protein CASSLRGPYGYTF.